This TCR beta chain was profiled in a study of technical replicates of blood from a few donors. Assay used: immunoSEQ multiplex PCR; TCRdb lists only in-frame clones, some missing. The sample contains more than 90,000 clones, 90% to 97% of which appear only once. The CDR3 consists of 14 residues. Germline CDR1 GTSNPN, CDR2 SVGIG (reference sequence). The V end was cut by 5 bases, the J end by 0 bases, with 12 bases between. The sample taken for sequencing was T cells isolated from PBMCs. V and J are TRBV30 and TRBJ2-3, with D possibly being TRBD2 (6 bases). This receptor was identified in a human donor in good health. The CDR3 loop reads CAWGGSSSTDTQYF. The CDR3 region has the DNA TGTGCCTGGGGGGGGTCCTCTAGCACAGATACGCAGTATTTT.